This TCR beta chain was identified during a study of neurological immune-mediated disorders. Study-wide results and limits: The study found no CDR3 amino acid sequences shared by expanded clones across subjects, suggesting private repertoires in all groups.

Sorted libraries drew on around 1 million CD4+ or CD8+ T cells. Germline trimming cut 0 bases from V and 4 bases from J; bases unmatched to any gene: 13. This CDR3 has 18 amino acids. Germline assignment: CDR1 SGHRS and CDR2 YFSETQ. TCRdb re-analysed the 5' RACE reads in MiXCR, keeping a single row per CDR3 protein. The repertoire includes about 19,000 distinct CDR3 sequences, 6% to 8% of them detected once, and about a sixth sits in the top ten. This clonotype was seen repeatedly, ten times or more. Its antigen is not known. The rearrangement links TRBV5-1 to TRBJ2-7, with 10 nucleotides matching TRBD1. The TCR sequence derives from a woman aged 25 to 39 with HTLV-1-associated myelopathy (HAM/TSP). Material for sequencing was CD8+ T cells from blood. The DNA of the CDR3 is TGCGCCAGCAGCTTGGCACCGGGACAGGGGATTGGGTTTTACGAGCAGTACTTC. It codes for CASSLAPGQGIGFYEQYF.